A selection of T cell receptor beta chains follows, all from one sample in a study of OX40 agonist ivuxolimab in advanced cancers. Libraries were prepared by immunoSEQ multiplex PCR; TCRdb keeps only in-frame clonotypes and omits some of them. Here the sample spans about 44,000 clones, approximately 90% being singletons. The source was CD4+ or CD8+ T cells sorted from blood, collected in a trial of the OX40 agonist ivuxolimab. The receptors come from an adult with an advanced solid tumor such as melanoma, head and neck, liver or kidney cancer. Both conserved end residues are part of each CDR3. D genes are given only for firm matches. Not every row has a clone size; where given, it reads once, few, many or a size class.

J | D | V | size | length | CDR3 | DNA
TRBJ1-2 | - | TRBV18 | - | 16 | CASSPPLADSNYGYTF | TGTGCCAGCTCACCCCCCCTCGCAGACAGCAACTATGGCTACACCTTC
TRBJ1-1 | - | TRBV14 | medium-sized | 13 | CASSQDRNTEAFF | TGTGCCAGCAGCCAAGACAGGAACACTGAAGCTTTCTTT
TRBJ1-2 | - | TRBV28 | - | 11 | CASLQGHGYTF | TGTGCCAGCTTACAGGGACATGGCTACACCTTC
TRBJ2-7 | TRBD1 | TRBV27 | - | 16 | CASSSTGSWFYYEQYF | TGTGCCAGCAGTTCGACAGGGAGTTGGTTCTACTACGAGCAGTACTTC
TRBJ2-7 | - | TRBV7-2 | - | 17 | CASSLRWGRGQINEQYF | TGTGCCAGCAGCTTGAGGTGGGGGCGGGGGCAGATCAACGAGCAGTACTTC
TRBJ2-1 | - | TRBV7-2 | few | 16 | CASSPQSGANYNEQFF | TGTGCCAGCAGCCCACAGTCGGGGGCCAACTACAATGAGCAGTTCTTC
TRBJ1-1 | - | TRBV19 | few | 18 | CASSIGDARDKPHTEAFF | TGTGCCAGTAGTATAGGGGACGCCCGGGACAAACCTCACACTGAAGCTTTCTTT
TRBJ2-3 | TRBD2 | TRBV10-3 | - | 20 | CAISLPRTSGGGASTDTQYF | TGTGCCATCAGCCTCCCGAGGACTAGCGGGGGAGGAGCGAGCACAGATACGCAGTATTTT
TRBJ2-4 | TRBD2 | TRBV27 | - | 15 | CASSLRGAIKNIQYF | TGTGCCAGCAGTTTGCGGGGGGCAATCAAAAACATTCAGTACTTC
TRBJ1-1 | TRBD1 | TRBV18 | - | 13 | CASSATGGFEAFF | TGTGCCAGCTCGGCAACAGGGGGTTTCGAAGCTTTCTTT
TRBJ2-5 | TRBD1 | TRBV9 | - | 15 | CASSPGQGRQETQYF | TGTGCCAGCAGCCCGGGACAGGGGCGTCAAGAGACCCAGTACTTC
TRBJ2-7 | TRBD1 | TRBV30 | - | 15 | CAWSVQDRGLDEQYF | TGTGCCTGGAGTGTACAGGACAGGGGACTGGACGAGCAGTACTTC